This record concerns one T cell receptor (beta chain) sequence. Authors' analysis steps: The assay estimated nucleated cells by amplifying reference gene primers. Data came from immunoSEQ multiplex PCR; TCRdb stores just in-frame clones and leaves some out. V, J and clone size are those of that table, while D and trimming were read from the DNA. The repertoire holds about 300,000 clones, with around 92% as singletons. The CDR3 is 13 amino acids. Germline values: CDR1 SNHLY, CDR2 FYNNEI. V was trimmed by 7 bases and J by 5 bases, leaving 14 bases between them. These data originate in a study of blood T cell repertoires in COVID-19. Study summary: Some COVID-19 samples were acute and others convalescent; all came from the United States, Italy and Spain. Sources were T cells, B-cell-depleted T cells, or PBMCs; the material itself was cDNA or gDNA.

The chain is built from TRBV2 and TRBJ1-1, with TRBD1 as a possible D gene (5 bases). Sequenced: peripheral blood. The receptor's source is a man in his late teens or twenties who had recovered from COVID-19. The CDR3 coding sequence is TGTGCCAGCACTTTGGGGGAGGGGACTGAAGCTTTCTTT. The encoded protein is CASTLGEGTEAFF.